The 4 T cell receptor beta chains listed next were all sequenced from one sample in a study of regulatory T cells in long-lasting Graves disease. Sequencing libraries for TCR beta were prepared with iRepertoire HTBI primers and Arm-PCR of CDR3 regions. Via MiXCR, TCRdb re-called the multiplex PCR reads, giving one row per CDR3 protein. The sample comprises about 470,000 distinct CDR3 sequences, less than 25% of which are singletons, and roughly 8% rests with the top ten. This sample's time point: persistent/refractory GD, antithyroid drugs over 5 years with positive TRAb. Isolated PBMC RNA provided the starting material for the TCR library. Source: peripheral blood mononuclear cells (PBMCs), taken when the disease was refractory, from a patient treated with antithyroid drugs. The receptors come from a female donor with Graves disease.

V and J are TRBV7-9 and TRBJ2-7, with TRBD2 as a possible D gene (6 bases). The V gene's germline CDR1 is SEHNR and CDR2 FQNEAQ (reference sequence). The CDR3 has 14 residues. Trimming pared 1 base from V and 6 bases from J, leaving 13 bases between. In DNA form, the CDR3 reads TGTGCCAGCAGCTTAGGAATGGACGGGGGCGAGCAGTACTTC. Protein: CASSLGMDGGEQYF.

This chain joins TRBV5-4 and TRBJ2-7, with 15 bases matching TRBD2. Per the germline V gene, CDR1 is SGHNT and CDR2 is YYREEE (reference sequence). Trimming took 4 bases from V and 2 from J; bases not matched to a gene: 10. CDR3 length equals 18 residues. DNA for the CDR3: TGTGCCAGCAGCCAATCTGGACTAGCGGGAGGGAAAACCTACGAGCAGTACTTC. It yields the protein CASSQSGLAGGKTYEQYF.

This clonotype has only a few counts. This chain connects TRBV29-1 to TRBJ1-1; unclear D gene. The V and J ends lost 4 bases and 1 base respectively, with 7 bases between them. Germline CDR1 reads SQVTM; CDR2 reads ANQGSEA. CDR3 size: 12 residues. The CDR3 nucleotides read TGCAGCGTTGGGCACCAGAACACTGAAGCTTTCTTT. Translated: CSVGHQNTEAFF. Looking up the rest from reference TRBV29-1 and TRBJ1-1 gives the full variable domain: SAVISQKPSRDICQRGTSLTIQCQVDSQVTMMFWYRQQPGQSLTLIATANQGSEATYESGFVIDKFPISRPNLTFSTLTVSNMSPEDSSIYLCSVGHQNTEAFFGQGTRLTVV.

This clonotype occurred many times. The CDR3 nucleotides read TGTGCCAGCACCCGGACCCTGTCCTACGAGCAGTACTTC. Encoded protein: CASTRTLSYEQYF. The J gene is TRBJ2-7, the V gene TRBV7-2, with unresolved D. This CDR3 has 13 amino acids. V lost 7 bases and J 1 base, leaving 11 bases between the germline ends. The V gene's germline CDR1 is SGHTA and CDR2 FQGNSA.